This TCR beta chain derives from a study of T cell responses to AZD1222 COVID-19 vaccine. On the study more broadly: Pooled in the analysis were second doses at about 4 or about 12 weeks.

Notes on this clone: What it recognizes is unknown.

Trimming removed 7 bases at V and 4 bases at J, with 11 bases between. The CDR3 totals 14 residues. The germline CDR1 and CDR2 sequences are SNHLY and FYNNEI. Measured with immunoSEQ multiplex PCR; TCRdb has only the in-frame clones, and not every one. Here the sample spans approximately 82,000 clones, more than 85% being singletons. General study findings and limits: The span of vaccine-associated CD4 TCRs extended across spike, with dominance at 160-218 and 743-854. Elevations in Spike-specific TCR breadth and depth followed administration of two AZD1222 doses.

The TCR originated in an adult in good health. This chain connects TRBV2 to TRBJ2-6; tentative D call: TRBD2 (5 bases). The material was peripheral blood, obtained on day 0 of AZD1222 vaccination. CDR3 in amino acids: CASTGPGGANVLTF. CDR3 nucleotide sequence: TGTGCCAGCACCGGGCCGGGGGGGGCCAACGTCCTGACTTTC.